The rows below give T cell receptor beta chains drawn from one sample of a study of T cell repertoires in cytomegalovirus infection. One entry per CDR3 protein, called by TCRdb with MiXCR from the reads. The sample shows under 250,000 distinct CDR3 sequences, about 7% of them seen only once. Material for sequencing was PBMCs. Receptors originate from a human donor in good health (CMV status not recorded). Some clones in this sample may be carry-over from other donors' samples. CDR3s include the opening cysteine and the closing phenylalanine or tryptophan. D genes are given only for firm matches. Clone sizes are given selectively: once, few, many, or a class where the clone is expanded.

J: TRBJ1-5; size: many; D: NA; V: TRBV12-3/TRBV12-4; DNA: TGTGCCAGCAGTAGGGACACGGAGGTTGGGCCCCAGCATTTT; CDR3: CASSRDTEVGPQHF
J: TRBJ2-1; size: many; D: NA; V: TRBV29-1; DNA: TGCAGCGTTGAAGATCCCTGGGAGGCGAGCTACAATGAGCAGTTCTTC; CDR3: CSVEDPWEASYNEQFF
J: TRBJ2-7; size: many; D: TRBD2; V: TRBV7-3; DNA: TGTGCCAGCAGCCCGGGGACTAGCGGGGTAGACGAGCAGTACTTC; CDR3: CASSPGTSGVDEQYF
J: TRBJ2-1; size: many; D: NA; V: TRBV12-5; DNA: TGTGCTAGTGCCCTGGGACAACACAATGAGCAGTTCTTC; CDR3: CASALGQHNEQFF
J: TRBJ1-1; size: many; D: NA; V: TRBV11-2; DNA: TGTGCCAGCAGCCAGATACCCGGGGTGAACACTGAAGCTTTCTTT; CDR3: CASSQIPGVNTEAFF
J: TRBJ1-1; size: many; D: NA; V: TRBV7-2; DNA: TGTGCCAGCAGGGGGGGACCCGAACAGACTGAAGCTTTCTTT; CDR3: CASRGGPEQTEAFF
J: TRBJ1-5; size: NA; D: TRBD1; V: TRBV20-1; DNA: TGCAGTGCGAAAAACAGGGGGCTGGGCAATCAGCCCCAGCATTTT; CDR3: CSAKNRGLGNQPQHF
J: TRBJ2-5; size: many; D: TRBD2; V: TRBV12-3/TRBV12-4; DNA: TGTGCCAGCAGTTTGGGACTAGCGGGAGTAGAGACCCAGTACTTC; CDR3: CASSLGLAGVETQYF
J: TRBJ1-1; size: many; D: NA; V: TRBV7-9; DNA: TGTGCCAGCAGCTCCCTGGGAGACCTGAACACTGAAGCTTTCTTT; CDR3: CASSSLGDLNTEAFF
J: TRBJ2-7; size: many; D: NA; V: TRBV7-2; DNA: TGTGCCAGCAGCTTAGAGGTCAGATCCTACGAGCAGTACTTC; CDR3: CASSLEVRSYEQYF
J: TRBJ2-7; size: many; D: TRBD1; V: TRBV20-1; DNA: TGCAGTGCTTTCCCGGGACAGCACTACGAGCAGTACTTC; CDR3: CSAFPGQHYEQYF
J: TRBJ2-7; size: few; D: NA; V: TRBV10-3; DNA: TGTGCCATCAGCCCCGGGGTGGGGGTCGAGCAGTACTTC; CDR3: CAISPGVGVEQYF
J: TRBJ2-1; size: few; D: TRBD2; V: TRBV4-3; DNA: TGCGCCAGCAGCCAAGAGGGTAGCGGGGTGCCTTGGGAGCAGTTCTTC; CDR3: CASSQEGSGVPWEQFF
J: TRBJ2-7; size: many; D: TRBD2; V: TRBV28; DNA: TGTGCCAGCAGTTTAAGGCGGGGGGACTCCTACGAGCAGTACTTC; CDR3: CASSLRRGDSYEQYF
J: TRBJ2-3; size: few; D: NA; V: TRBV29-1; DNA: TGCAGCGCTCGGCTAACCCCTAGCACAGATACGCAGTATTTT; CDR3: CSARLTPSTDTQYF
J: TRBJ2-3; size: NA; D: NA; V: TRBV20-1; DNA: TGCAGTGCTAGCGACCGTCGCACAGATACGCAGTATTTT; CDR3: CSASDRRTDTQYF
J: TRBJ2-3; size: NA; D: TRBD1; V: TRBV6-4; DNA: TGTGCCAGCAGCACGTCGGGACAGCCCTCAGATACGCAGTATTTT; CDR3: CASSTSGQPSDTQYF
J: TRBJ1-2; size: many; D: TRBD1; V: TRBV29-1; DNA: TGCAGCGCCACTACAGGACAGGGGGCAAGAGGCTACACCTTC; CDR3: CSATTGQGARGYTF
J: TRBJ1-1; size: many; D: TRBD1; V: TRBV7-2; DNA: TGTGCCAGCAGCGCAACAGGGGGGAACACTGAAGCTTTCTTT; CDR3: CASSATGGNTEAFF
J: TRBJ1-1; size: many; D: NA; V: TRBV7-9; DNA: TGTGCCAGCAGCTTAGGGCTATCGACAGGCGACACTGAAGCTTTCTTT; CDR3: CASSLGLSTGDTEAFF
J: TRBJ2-7; size: many; D: NA; V: TRBV14; DNA: TGTGCCAGCAGCCAAACGTTGACAGCGAACGAGCAGTACTTC; CDR3: CASSQTLTANEQYF
J: TRBJ1-2; size: few; D: NA; V: TRBV29-1; DNA: TGCAGCGTTGAAATGACCGAACCTCACTATGGCTACACCTTC; CDR3: CSVEMTEPHYGYTF
J: TRBJ2-3; size: many; D: NA; V: TRBV7-8; DNA: TGTGCCAGCAGCTTGGGTAGGGATGGAGATACGCAGTATTTT; CDR3: CASSLGRDGDTQYF
J: TRBJ1-1; size: NA; D: NA; V: TRBV20-1; DNA: TGCAGTGCTAGAGGACAGCTTGAAGCTTTCTTT; CDR3: CSARGQLEAFF
J: TRBJ2-1; size: many; D: TRBD2; V: TRBV6-2/TRBV6-3; DNA: TGTGCCAGCATAACGGGGGGTCTTTACAATGAGCAGTTCTTC; CDR3: CASITGGLYNEQFF
J: TRBJ2-2; size: many; D: NA; V: TRBV7-2; DNA: TGTGCCAGCAGCGTACGGACTCTCCCCGGGGAGCTGTTTTTT; CDR3: CASSVRTLPGELFF
J: TRBJ1-2; size: many; D: NA; V: TRBV2; DNA: TGTGCCAGCAGTGAGATGGCAGGGACTGGCTACACCTTC; CDR3: CASSEMAGTGYTF
J: TRBJ2-7; size: few; D: NA; V: TRBV30; DNA: TGTGCCTGGAGCCGGATGGGGGTCTCCGAGCAGTACTTC; CDR3: CAWSRMGVSEQYF
J: TRBJ1-2; size: many; D: NA; V: TRBV20-1; DNA: TGCAGTGCTAGAGTTCCTCCTGGGGATGGCTACACCTTC; CDR3: CSARVPPGDGYTF
J: TRBJ2-1; size: few; D: TRBD1; V: TRBV29-1; DNA: TGCAGCGTCTCCGGGACAGGGGGCACCTACAATGAGCAGTTCTTC; CDR3: CSVSGTGGTYNEQFF
J: TRBJ2-1; size: NA; D: TRBD1; V: TRBV9; DNA: TGTGCCAGCAGCGGGACAGGGTACTACAATGAGCAGTTCTTC; CDR3: CASSGTGYYNEQFF
J: TRBJ2-5; size: many; D: NA; V: TRBV29-1; DNA: TGCAGCGTTGAAGTCCCTTGGACAGCACAAGAGACCCAGTACTTC; CDR3: CSVEVPWTAQETQYF
J: TRBJ1-5; size: many; D: NA; V: TRBV7-2; DNA: TGTGCCAGCAGGTCGACCGGTCAGCCCCAGCATTTT; CDR3: CASRSTGQPQHF